Listed below are T cell receptor beta chains from one sample, sequenced in a study of T cell changes during pregnancy in multiple sclerosis. Measured with immunoSEQ multiplex PCR; TCRdb has only the in-frame clones, and not every one. The sample records more than 40,000 clones, around 92% being singletons. The sample in question was CD8+ T cells from peripheral blood mononuclear cells, obtained in the first trimester of pregnancy. These receptors were collected from a female donor with multiple sclerosis, enrolled in a pregnancy study. The CDR3 runs from the conserved cysteine through the conserved F or W. Fields, in order: V gene, D gene, J gene, clone size, CDR3 DNA, CDR3 protein. The D gene is left open where the match is weak. Rows may omit the clone size; those that give it use once, few, many or a size class.

v_call: TRBV18
d_call: TRBD1
j_call: TRBJ2-1
clone_size: -
cdr3_nt: TGTGCCAGCTCACCACCAGTAGGACAGGGGAGGGGTGAGCAGTTCTTC
cdr3_aa: CASSPPVGQGRGEQFF

v_call: TRBV5-4
d_call: -
j_call: TRBJ2-5
clone_size: -
cdr3_nt: TGTGCCAGCAGCTTGGACAGGGTGGAGACCCAGTACTTC
cdr3_aa: CASSLDRVETQYF

v_call: TRBV7-9
d_call: TRBD1
j_call: TRBJ2-5
clone_size: once
cdr3_nt: TGTGCCAGCACCCCAGGGGGAAAAGAGACCCAGTACTTC
cdr3_aa: CASTPGGKETQYF

v_call: TRBV12-5
d_call: TRBD2
j_call: TRBJ2-1
clone_size: -
cdr3_nt: TGTGCTAGTGGTTTGTTCGGGACTAGCGTTTACAATGAGCAGTTCTTC
cdr3_aa: CASGLFGTSVYNEQFF

v_call: TRBV5-8
d_call: TRBD1
j_call: TRBJ2-7
clone_size: -
cdr3_nt: TGTGCCAGCAGCCCAAGGGACAGGGGGCTCCCCTACGAGCAGTACTTC
cdr3_aa: CASSPRDRGLPYEQYF

v_call: TRBV6-5
d_call: TRBD1
j_call: TRBJ2-1
clone_size: -
cdr3_nt: TGTGCCAGCAGTCTTTCCGGGACAGGGGAACTCTTC
cdr3_aa: CASSLSGTGELF

v_call: TRBV7-9
d_call: -
j_call: TRBJ1-5
clone_size: -
cdr3_nt: TGTGCCAGCAGCTTAAACGCAGGTTCGAGCAATCAGCCCCAGCATTTT
cdr3_aa: CASSLNAGSSNQPQHF

v_call: TRBV5-1
d_call: TRBD2
j_call: TRBJ2-3
clone_size: -
cdr3_nt: TGCGCCAGCAGCCCCAATAAAAGCGGGAGGGATCGAGATACGCAGTATTTT
cdr3_aa: CASSPNKSGRDRDTQYF

v_call: TRBV5-1
d_call: TRBD1
j_call: TRBJ1-2
clone_size: -
cdr3_nt: TGCGCCAGCAGCTTGGGCCCAGGGGGCACGGTGGAGGATGGCTACACCTTC
cdr3_aa: CASSLGPGGTVEDGYTF

v_call: TRBV27
d_call: TRBD2
j_call: TRBJ2-2
clone_size: -
cdr3_nt: TGTGCCAGCACGCGGGGGATGAACACCGGGGAGCTGTTTTTT
cdr3_aa: CASTRGMNTGELFF

v_call: TRBV27
d_call: TRBD2
j_call: TRBJ2-1
clone_size: -
cdr3_nt: TGTGCCAGCAGTTCGCGCATAGCGGGGGAAGCTCTTGAGCAGTTCTTC
cdr3_aa: CASSSRIAGEALEQFF

v_call: TRBV7-9
d_call: TRBD1
j_call: TRBJ2-7
clone_size: few
cdr3_nt: TGTGCCAGCAGCTTAGGGACAGGGCTGTCCTACGAGCAGTACTTC
cdr3_aa: CASSLGTGLSYEQYF

v_call: TRBV7-9
d_call: -
j_call: TRBJ2-7
clone_size: -
cdr3_nt: TGTGCCAGCAGCCCCGGGCTAGCTTCTTACGAGCAGTACTTC
cdr3_aa: CASSPGLASYEQYF

v_call: TRBV6-1
d_call: -
j_call: TRBJ2-5
clone_size: -
cdr3_nt: TGTGCCAGCAGTGTATACCAAGAGACCCAGTACTTC
cdr3_aa: CASSVYQETQYF

v_call: TRBV4-2
d_call: TRBD2
j_call: TRBJ2-3
clone_size: -
cdr3_nt: TGTGCCAGCAGCCATCGTAGGGAATGGGACTACTCTAACACAGATACGCAGTATTTT
cdr3_aa: CASSHRREWDYSNTDTQYF

v_call: TRBV2
d_call: TRBD2
j_call: TRBJ2-3
clone_size: -
cdr3_nt: TGTGCCAGCAGTGAATTAGCGGGGGTCACAGATACGCAGTATTTT
cdr3_aa: CASSELAGVTDTQYF

v_call: TRBV4-3
d_call: -
j_call: TRBJ1-1
clone_size: -
cdr3_nt: TGCGCCAGCAGCCAAGATACGGGTATTTACACTGAAGCTTTCTTT
cdr3_aa: CASSQDTGIYTEAFF

v_call: TRBV7-9
d_call: TRBD1
j_call: TRBJ1-5
clone_size: -
cdr3_nt: TGTGCCAGCAGCGTGTCGGGACAGGGTTATCAGCCCCAGCATTTT
cdr3_aa: CASSVSGQGYQPQHF

v_call: TRBV4-2
d_call: TRBD2
j_call: TRBJ2-3
clone_size: -
cdr3_nt: TGTGCCAGCAGCCAAGATCTAGCGGGGGGCACAGATACGCAGTATTTT
cdr3_aa: CASSQDLAGGTDTQYF

v_call: TRBV5-4
d_call: -
j_call: TRBJ2-5
clone_size: -
cdr3_nt: TGTGCCAGCAGCTCGAGGGGGAACCAAGAGACCCAGTACTTC
cdr3_aa: CASSSRGNQETQYF

v_call: TRBV4-3
d_call: -
j_call: TRBJ1-1
clone_size: -
cdr3_nt: TGCGCCAGCAGCCTCCGAGCCGGTGAAGCTTTCTTT
cdr3_aa: CASSLRAGEAFF

v_call: TRBV19
d_call: TRBD1
j_call: TRBJ1-1
clone_size: -
cdr3_nt: TGTGCCAGTAGTATAGATCGGGACAGGGGAATGAACACTGAAGCTTTCTTT
cdr3_aa: CASSIDRDRGMNTEAFF

v_call: TRBV27
d_call: -
j_call: TRBJ2-1
clone_size: -
cdr3_nt: TGTGCCAGCAGTCTAACAGGGAATGAGCAGTTCTTC
cdr3_aa: CASSLTGNEQFF

v_call: TRBV4-3
d_call: -
j_call: TRBJ1-2
clone_size: -
cdr3_nt: TGCGCCAGCAGCCAAGAGGAACGGGGGGACTATGGCTACACCTTC
cdr3_aa: CASSQEERGDYGYTF